This is a list of T cell receptor beta chains from one sample in a study of post-analysis software for immune sequencing data. TCRdb analysed the PCR reads with MiXCR anew, one entry per CDR3 protein. The sample lists roughly 410,000 distinct CDR3 sequences, 30% to 45% occurring once. The sample comprised blood. The receptors were sampled from a girl aged 10 to 17 with multiple sclerosis. The CDR3 runs from the conserved cysteine through the conserved F or W. D genes are given only for firm matches. Where a row states a size, it is once, few, many or the class of an expanded clone; other rows omit it.

d_gene | j_gene | abundance | v_gene | CDR3nt | CDR3aa
. | TRBJ1-5 | . | TRBV2 | TGTGCCAGCAGGGGGTGGGACCTCAATCAGCCCCAGCATTTT | CASRGWDLNQPQHF
TRBD1 | TRBJ2-5 | few | TRBV27 | TGTGCCAGCAGTTTTTTGGGACAGGGGTACCAAGAGACCCAGTACTTC | CASSFLGQGYQETQYF
. | TRBJ2-5 | . | TRBV7-9 | TGTGCCAGCAGCTCCGTGGTCGGTGTAGTGGCCCAGTACTTC | CASSSVVGVVAQYF
. | TRBJ2-3 | . | TRBV2 | TGTGCCAGCAGTGGCTCCAGGGAAGTATGGGCAGATACGCAGTATTTT | CASSGSREVWADTQYF
TRBD1 | TRBJ2-7 | many | TRBV5-1 | TGCGCCAGCAGTTGGCAGGGGGCTGGCGAGCAGTACTTC | CASSWQGAGEQYF
. | TRBJ1-1 | . | TRBV5-1 | TGCGCCAGCAGCTTGGACAGGGTCATGAACACTGAAGCTTTCTTT | CASSLDRVMNTEAFF
. | TRBJ2-3 | . | TRBV6-5 | TGTGCCAGCAGTTACTCGACCCACGGTGGAGATACGCAGTATTTT | CASSYSTHGGDTQYF
TRBD2 | TRBJ2-1 | few | TRBV20-1 | TGCAGTGCTAGACTTAGCCATTCCGGACTAGCGGGGAGGGGTGAGCAGTTCTTC | CSARLSHSGLAGRGEQFF
. | TRBJ2-1 | once | TRBV20-1 | TGCAGTGCTAGAGATCCGTGGTCCTACAATGAGCAGTTCTTC | CSARDPWSYNEQFF
. | TRBJ2-1 | few | TRBV5-6 | TGTGCCAGCAGCTTGGCCGCAGGGAGGTCCTACAATGAGCAGTTCTTC | CASSLAAGRSYNEQFF
TRBD2 | TRBJ2-7 | . | TRBV27 | TGTGCCAGCAGTTTATCTTCTAGCGGGGGTTTAGACTACGAGCAGTACTTC | CASSLSSSGGLDYEQYF
. | TRBJ2-5 | . | TRBV6-6 | TGTGCCAGCAGTGTTCGAGAGACCCAGTACTTC | CASSVRETQYF
. | TRBJ2-5 | few | TRBV9 | TGTGCCAGCAGCGTGAGTAGAGGAGAGACCCAGTACTTC | CASSVSRGETQYF
. | TRBJ1-1 | . | TRBV4-1 | TGCGCCAGCAGCCAGATCGGGGGGGCTGAAGCTTTCTTT | CASSQIGGAEAFF
. | TRBJ1-1 | . | TRBV12-3/TRBV12-4 | TGTGCCAGCAGTTTAACAGGAGTCGCTGAAGCTTTCTTT | CASSLTGVAEAFF
. | TRBJ2-1 | once | TRBV29-1 | TGCAGCGTTGAAGATGGGAAGGGTGTAGATGAGCAGTTCTTC | CSVEDGKGVDEQFF
TRBD1 | TRBJ2-3 | few | TRBV12-3/TRBV12-4 | TGTGCCAGCAGCCTCGCCTGGACAGGGAGGACAGATACGCAGTATTTT | CASSLAWTGRTDTQYF
TRBD2 | TRBJ2-1 | . | TRBV29-1 | TGCAGCGTTGGAAGGCGGGGGGTGCGCAATGAGCAGTTCTTC | CSVGRRGVRNEQFF
. | TRBJ2-7 | once | TRBV29-1 | TGCAGCGTTGAACTAGGGGCGTACGAGCAGTACTTC | CSVELGAYEQYF
. | TRBJ1-1 | once | TRBV12-5 | TGTGCTAGTGGTTCCCAGGGAGGCACTGAAGCTTTCTTT | CASGSQGGTEAFF
. | TRBJ2-3 | few | TRBV5-1 | TGCGCCAGCAGCTACGGGGCAGATACGCAGTATTTT | CASSYGADTQYF
TRBD1 | TRBJ2-7 | . | TRBV3-1 | TGTGCCAGCAGCCAAGAATCCTTATTTCCAGGGGGCTTAGACCACTACGAGCAGTACTTC | CASSQESLFPGGLDHYEQYF
TRBD2 | TRBJ2-3 | few | TRBV13 | TGTGCCAGCAGCTCGCGGGGGGGCCATATCACAGATACGCAGTATTTT | CASSSRGGHITDTQYF
TRBD1 | TRBJ2-2 | once | TRBV29-1 | TGCAGCGTTCTTGGACAGGGGGGAACCGGGGAGCTGTTTTTT | CSVLGQGGTGELFF
. | TRBJ1-5 | few | TRBV28 | TGTGCCAGCAGGGGGAATGGCAATCAGCCCCAGCATTTT | CASRGNGNQPQHF
. | TRBJ2-7 | . | TRBV7-2 | TGTGCCAGCAGCCCCGACACGGGGTGGAACGAGCAGTACTTC | CASSPDTGWNEQYF
. | TRBJ1-1 | once | TRBV6-5 | TGTGCCAGCAGTCCCCGGGACGGAAGGACTGAAGCTTTCTTT | CASSPRDGRTEAFF
. | TRBJ2-3 | . | TRBV4-1 | TGCGCCAGCAGCCAGTCCGTTGATACGCAGTATTTT | CASSQSVDTQYF
TRBD1 | TRBJ1-1 | . | TRBV7-9 | TGTGCCAGCAGCCCCCGAGGGGGACTCTCAGGGGGTGAAGCTTTCTTT | CASSPRGGLSGGEAFF
. | TRBJ2-1 | few | TRBV7-9 | TGTGCCAGCAGCCACGGCGGAGGGGCGGCCTACAATGAGCAGTTCTTC | CASSHGGGAAYNEQFF
TRBD2 | TRBJ2-1 | . | TRBV30 | TGTGCCTGGAGTCCGGGGGGCAATGAGCAGTTCTTC | CAWSPGGNEQFF
. | TRBJ2-5 | . | TRBV3-1 | TGTGCCAGCAGCCCTATTCGACAGGTTCAAGAGACCCAGTACTTC | CASSPIRQVQETQYF
. | TRBJ1-2 | few | TRBV10-3 | TGTGCCATCAGAACGGACGGGAAATATGGCTACACCTTC | CAIRTDGKYGYTF
. | TRBJ2-3 | many | TRBV7-2 | TGTGCCAGCAGCCCCCAAGCCTATAATACGCAGTATTTT | CASSPQAYNTQYF
. | TRBJ2-5 | . | TRBV28 | TGTGCCAGCAGCTTTTTCGACGGACAAGAGACCCAGTACTTC | CASSFFDGQETQYF
. | TRBJ1-5 | . | TRBV3-1 | TGTGCCAGCAGCCAAGATAGCAGCAATCAGCCCCAGCATTTT | CASSQDSSNQPQHF
. | TRBJ2-5 | few | TRBV30 | TGTGCCTGGAGTGTGGGGGCATCCCCCCAAGAGACCCAGTACTTC | CAWSVGASPQETQYF
. | TRBJ1-2 | once | TRBV11-2 | TGTGCCAGCAGCTTATTGTCAGGGGCATATGGCTACACCTTC | CASSLLSGAYGYTF
TRBD1 | TRBJ2-3 | few | TRBV7-4 | TGTGCCAGCAACGACAGGGAAGGCACAGATACGCAGTATTTT | CASNDREGTDTQYF
TRBD1 | TRBJ1-2 | few | TRBV7-3 | TGTGCCAGCAGCTTATTGGCAGGGGGCGCGGGAGGAGGCTATGGCTACACCTTC | CASSLLAGGAGGGYGYTF
TRBD2 | TRBJ2-1 | once | TRBV20-1 | TGCAGTGCTGGGACTAGCGGGTCTTACAATGAGCAGTTCTTC | CSAGTSGSYNEQFF
. | TRBJ2-3 | . | TRBV9 | TGTGCCAGCAGCCCGGGACTCTTCACAGATACGCAGTATTTT | CASSPGLFTDTQYF
. | TRBJ2-3 | . | TRBV11-2 | TGTGCCAGCAGCTTAGGGGGTAGGAGAACAGATACGCAGTATTTT | CASSLGGRRTDTQYF
. | TRBJ2-7 | . | TRBV7-2 | TGTGCCAGCAGCCCGAACCTCTTGGCGGGGCTTACCTACGAGCAGTACTTC | CASSPNLLAGLTYEQYF
TRBD2 | TRBJ2-1 | . | TRBV27 | TGTGCCAGCAGTTTCTTCCAACCGGGACTAGCGGGGGGGGAGAACAATGAGCAGTTCTTC | CASSFFQPGLAGGENNEQFF
. | TRBJ1-2 | . | TRBV4-1 | TGCGCCAGCAGCCAAGATCGGACGGTCAGAGGCTACACCTTC | CASSQDRTVRGYTF
. | TRBJ1-5 | few | TRBV12-3/TRBV12-4 | TGTGCCAGCAGTTTCCGGCATCAGAGCAATCAGCCCCAGCATTTT | CASSFRHQSNQPQHF
. | TRBJ2-7 | few | TRBV6-5 | TGTGCCAGCACCAACACCTACCCATCCTACGAGCAGTACTTC | CASTNTYPSYEQYF